A selection of T cell receptor beta chains follows, all from one sample in a study of blood T cell repertoires in COVID-19. Repertoires were generated with immunoSEQ multiplex PCR, while TCRdb's copy carries only in-frame clones and drops some. This repertoire shows 200,000 to 250,000 clones, over 70% found once; its top ten account for about 4%. The sequenced sample was PBMCs or T cells enriched from blood (not recorded which). The source of these receptors is a woman aged 25-40 years who had been exposed to COVID-19. CDR3s include the opening cysteine and the closing phenylalanine or tryptophan. D genes are given only for firm matches. Some rows have no size entry. The others give once, few or many, or a class for an expanded clone.

v_call	clone_size	d_call	j_call	cdr3_aa	cdr3_nt
TRBV2	NA	NA	TRBJ1-1	CASSGVQAFF	TGTGCCAGCAGTGGCGTTCAAGCTTTCTTT
TRBV28	few	TRBD2	TRBJ2-7	CASSFRASGNSYEQYF	TGTGCCAGCAGTTTCCGGGCTAGCGGGAATTCCTACGAGCAGTACTTC
TRBV7-3	NA	TRBD2	TRBJ2-3	CASSGTAGRTDTQYF	TGTGCCAGCAGCGGCACAGCGGGGCGCACAGATACGCAGTATTTT
TRBV25-1	NA	TRBD2	TRBJ2-5	CASSDNRRGGAETQYF	TGTGCCAGCAGTGACAATCGGCGGGGGGGGGCAGAGACCCAGTACTTC
TRBV5-4	NA	TRBD1	TRBJ1-2	CASSSTGGVGHGYTF	TGTGCCAGCAGCTCCACAGGGGGGGTTGGCCATGGCTACACCTTC
TRBV19	NA	TRBD2	TRBJ2-1	CASSMDLAGLVNEQFF	TGTGCCAGTAGTATGGACCTAGCGGGACTCGTCAATGAGCAGTTCTTC
TRBV6-5	once	NA	TRBJ1-2	CASSSQGLYGYTF	TGTGCCAGCAGTTCGCAGGGACTCTATGGCTACACCTTC
TRBV25-1	NA	NA	TRBJ1-4	CASSEFRGHNEKLFF	TGTGCCAGCAGTGAATTCAGGGGCCACAATGAAAAACTGTTTTTT
TRBV3-1/TRBV3-2	NA	TRBD2	TRBJ2-3	CASSPTSGRTDTQYF	TGTGCCAGCAGCCCGACTAGCGGCCGCACAGATACGCAGTATTTT
TRBV7-9	NA	TRBD1	TRBJ1-5	CASSLAQATGLGPQHF	TGTGCCAGCAGCTTAGCGCAGGCGACAGGGTTGGGGCCCCAGCATTTT
TRBV5-5	NA	TRBD2	TRBJ2-1	CASSFTSGSPRTYNEQFF	TGTGCCAGCAGCTTCACTAGCGGGAGTCCCCGAACTTACAATGAGCAGTTCTTC
TRBV5-4	NA	TRBD2	TRBJ2-5	CASSLGGRLSGETQYF	TGTGCCAGCAGCTTGGGCGGGAGGTTAAGTGGAGAGACCCAGTACTTC
TRBV5-4	NA	TRBD1	TRBJ1-1	CASSPGQGLNTEAFF	TGTGCCAGCAGCCCTGGACAGGGCCTGAACACTGAAGCTTTCTTT
TRBV6-2/TRBV6-3	NA	TRBD1	TRBJ1-2	CASSGQGAKGYGYTF	TGTGCCAGCAGCGGGCAGGGGGCGAAAGGCTATGGCTACACCTTC
TRBV18	NA	NA	TRBJ2-3	CASSPRGGLGTRADTQYF	TGTGCCAGCTCACCACGTGGAGGTCTTGGGACAAGGGCAGATACGCAGTATTTT
TRBV6-2/TRBV6-3	NA	TRBD1	TRBJ1-1	CASSYPTGGRTEAFF	TGTGCCAGCAGTTACCCGACAGGGGGCAGAACTGAAGCTTTCTTT
TRBV2	NA	TRBD2	TRBJ2-3	CASTFPGLAGGGTDTQYF	TGTGCCAGCACCTTTCCGGGACTAGCGGGAGGGGGCACAGATACGCAGTATTTT
TRBV11-2	NA	NA	TRBJ1-4	CASSPTGTLKLFF	TGTGCCAGCAGCCCTACGGGGACACTGAAACTGTTTTTT
TRBV28	NA	TRBD1	TRBJ1-4	CASSLGAVGTGTEKLFF	TGTGCCAGCAGTCTCGGGGCCGTAGGGACAGGGACTGAAAAACTGTTTTTT
TRBV12-5	NA	TRBD1	TRBJ1-2	CASGLMSGGPYGYTF	TGTGCTAGTGGTTTGATGTCAGGGGGTCCCTATGGCTACACCTTC
TRBV5-4	NA	NA	TRBJ2-3	CASSLIVSGATDTQYF	TGTGCCAGCAGCTTGATCGTGAGCGGAGCTACAGATACGCAGTATTTT
TRBV12-5	once	NA	TRBJ2-1	CASGLVMGRGSYNEQFF	TGTGCTAGTGGTTTGGTCATGGGGAGAGGCTCCTACAATGAGCAGTTCTTC
TRBV6-5	NA	NA	TRBJ2-6	CASSYTGSGANVLTF	TGTGCCAGCAGCTACACAGGGAGCGGGGCCAACGTCCTGACTTTC
TRBV5-1	NA	NA	TRBJ1-2	CASSLGADYGYTF	TGCGCCAGCAGCTTGGGCGCCGATTATGGCTACACCTTC
TRBV6-5	once	NA	TRBJ2-2	CASSPEVGELFF	TGTGCCAGCAGTCCGGAGGTGGGGGAGCTGTTTTTT
TRBV6-5	once	NA	TRBJ1-2	CASRGRGWGGYTF	TGTGCCAGCAGAGGACGGGGTTGGGGTGGCTACACCTTC
TRBV2	few	NA	TRBJ1-2	CASHEDRGSGDYTF	TGTGCCAGCCACGAGGACCGGGGGAGCGGTGACTACACCTTC
TRBV28	NA	NA	TRBJ2-1	CASRTGTFLNEQFF	TGTGCCAGCAGGACCGGGACTTTTCTAAATGAGCAGTTCTTC
TRBV3-1/TRBV3-2	once	NA	TRBJ1-3	CASSQGRVGNTIYF	TGTGCCAGCAGCCAAGGCAGGGTTGGTAACACCATATATTTT
TRBV11-3	NA	NA	TRBJ1-3	CASSSGASGNTIYF	TGTGCCAGCAGCTCAGGGGCCAGTGGAAACACCATATATTTT
TRBV28	NA	NA	TRBJ2-2	CASSLSRQLFTGELFF	TGTGCCAGCAGTCTCTCCCGACAGCTATTTACCGGGGAGCTGTTTTTT
TRBV4-1	once	TRBD1	TRBJ1-2	CASSQDWLSGGGYTF	TGCGCCAGCAGCCAAGATTGGTTGTCAGGGGGTGGCTACACCTTC